This T cell receptor beta chain was found in a study of CD8 T cells in ankylosing spondylitis. General observations from the study: Seemingly distinctive of ankylosing spondylitis blood was a TCR beta motif formed by eight highly homologous variants. Certain motif variants had earlier been reported in reactive arthritis synovial fluid and blood.

With molecular barcodes, quantitative 5'-RACE was used to make the TCR beta libraries. TCRdb itself ran the 5' RACE reads through MiXCR, one entry per CDR3 protein. This table holds a few hundred thousand distinct CDR3 sequences, 9.5% to 12% found once. This clonotype was found many times. The target antigen is unknown. The V gene lost 3 bases and the J gene lost 4 bases, with 16 bases spanning the gap. The V gene's germline CDR1 is MNHNY and CDR2 SVGAGI (reference sequence). The CDR3 consists of 16 residues. Sequencing used blood, either unsorted or a sorted T cell fraction (not recorded which). This chain links TRBV6-6 with TRBJ1-5; no clear D. The source of this sequence is a male donor with ankylosing spondylitis or in good health (not recorded which). CDR3 nucleotides: TGTGCCAGCAGTTATATTAAGACGTTAATAAATCAGCCCCAGCATTTT. Translated: CASSYIKTLINQPQHF.